There are a few counts of the clone carrying this T cell receptor beta chain. Its antigen remains unidentified. The data belong to a study of cytomegalovirus exposure and HLA in healthy donors. Study-wide points: A prior analysis recorded that most TCR beta V segments were productive about 90% or about 30% of the time. Across HLA loci, a later analysis found differing TCR association rates, with DRB1 most and HLA-C fewest.

The PCR was carried out with 60 Vbeta primers and 13 Jbeta primers. Method: immunoSEQ multiplex PCR; TCRdb's copy keeps in-frame clones and lacks some. The table lists approximately 160,000 clones, roughly 75% of them singletons. After removal of 9 bases from V and 8 bases from J, the junction contained 9 bases not matched to a gene. CDR3 size: 13 residues. Germline values: CDR1 SGHTA, CDR2 FQGNSA. This rearrangement joins TRBV7-2 to TRBJ1-2; 10 nucleotides line up with TRBD1. Sequencing input: PBMCs. The origin of this receptor is a male donor in good health and CMV-seronegative. Written as DNA, the CDR3 is TGTGCCAGGGATTCACGACAGGGGGCGGGCTACACCTTC. Residues: CARDSRQGAGYTF.